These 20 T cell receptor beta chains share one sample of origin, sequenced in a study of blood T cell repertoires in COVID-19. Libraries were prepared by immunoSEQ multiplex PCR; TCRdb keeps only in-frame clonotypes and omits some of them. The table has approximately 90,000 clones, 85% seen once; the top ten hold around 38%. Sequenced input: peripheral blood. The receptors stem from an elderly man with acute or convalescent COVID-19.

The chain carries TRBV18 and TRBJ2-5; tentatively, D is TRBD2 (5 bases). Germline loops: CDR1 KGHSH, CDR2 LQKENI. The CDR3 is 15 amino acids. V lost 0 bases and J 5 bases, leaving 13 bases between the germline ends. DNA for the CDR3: TGTGCCAGCTCACCACCAGGGCGGGTGATGGAGACCCAGTACTTC. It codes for CASSPPGRVMETQYF.

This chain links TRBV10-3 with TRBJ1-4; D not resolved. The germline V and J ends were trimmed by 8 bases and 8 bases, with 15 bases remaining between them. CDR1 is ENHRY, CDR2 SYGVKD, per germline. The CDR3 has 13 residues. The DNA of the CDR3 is TGTGCCATCCGACTGTATGAGAACGAAAAACTGTTTTTT. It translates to CAIRLYENEKLFF.

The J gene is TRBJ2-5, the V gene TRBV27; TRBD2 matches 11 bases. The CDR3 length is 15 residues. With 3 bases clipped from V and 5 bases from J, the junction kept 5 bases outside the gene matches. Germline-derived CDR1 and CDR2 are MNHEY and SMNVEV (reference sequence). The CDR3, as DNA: TGTGCCAGCAGTTTTAGCGGGAGGGCCGGGGAGACCCAGTACTTC. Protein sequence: CASSFSGRAGETQYF.

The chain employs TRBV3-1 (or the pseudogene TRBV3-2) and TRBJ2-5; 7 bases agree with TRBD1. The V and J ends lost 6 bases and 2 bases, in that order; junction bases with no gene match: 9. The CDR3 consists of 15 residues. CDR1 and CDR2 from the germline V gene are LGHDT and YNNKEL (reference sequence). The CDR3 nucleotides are TGTGCCAGCAGTACCCCGGGACAGAAGCAAGAGACCCAGTACTTC. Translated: CASSTPGQKQETQYF.

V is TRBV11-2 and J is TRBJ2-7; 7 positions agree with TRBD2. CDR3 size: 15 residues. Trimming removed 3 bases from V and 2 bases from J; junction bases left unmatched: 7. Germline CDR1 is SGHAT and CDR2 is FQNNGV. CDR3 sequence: CASSLSAGEPYEQYF. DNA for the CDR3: TGTGCCAGCAGCTTGTCGGCGGGAGAGCCCTACGAGCAGTACTTC.

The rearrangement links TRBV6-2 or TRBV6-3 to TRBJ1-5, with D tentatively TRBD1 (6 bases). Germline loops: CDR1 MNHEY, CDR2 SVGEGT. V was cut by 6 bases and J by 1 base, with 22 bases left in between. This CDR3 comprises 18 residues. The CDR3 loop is CASSNNRVNRKSNQPQHF. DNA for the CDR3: TGTGCCAGCAGCAACAACAGGGTAAATCGAAAGAGCAATCAGCCCCAGCATTTT.

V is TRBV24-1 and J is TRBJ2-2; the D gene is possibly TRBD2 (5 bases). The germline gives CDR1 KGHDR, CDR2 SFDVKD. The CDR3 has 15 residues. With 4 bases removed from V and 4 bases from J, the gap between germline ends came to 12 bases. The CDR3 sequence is CATSDTGLVTGELFF. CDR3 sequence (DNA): TGTGCCACCAGTGACACCGGACTCGTCACCGGGGAGCTGTTTTTT.

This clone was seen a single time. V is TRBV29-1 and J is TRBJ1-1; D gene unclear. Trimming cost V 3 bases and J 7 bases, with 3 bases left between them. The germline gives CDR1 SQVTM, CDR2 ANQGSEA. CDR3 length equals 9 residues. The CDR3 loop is CSVDGEAFF. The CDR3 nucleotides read TGCAGCGTTGACGGTGAAGCTTTCTTT.

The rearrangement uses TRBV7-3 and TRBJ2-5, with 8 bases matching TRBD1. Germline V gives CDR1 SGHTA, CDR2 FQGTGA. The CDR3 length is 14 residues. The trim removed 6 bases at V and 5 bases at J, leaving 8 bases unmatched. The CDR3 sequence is CASRAGGSGETQYF. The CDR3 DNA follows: TGTGCCAGCAGGGCAGGGGGCTCGGGGGAGACCCAGTACTTC.

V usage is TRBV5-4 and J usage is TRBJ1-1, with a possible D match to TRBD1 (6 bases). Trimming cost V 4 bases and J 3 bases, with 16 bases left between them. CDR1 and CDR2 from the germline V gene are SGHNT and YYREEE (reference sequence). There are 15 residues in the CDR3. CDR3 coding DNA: TGTGCCAGCAGCCCGGACAGTTGGGGGTACACTGAAGCTTTCTTT. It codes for CASSPDSWGYTEAFF.

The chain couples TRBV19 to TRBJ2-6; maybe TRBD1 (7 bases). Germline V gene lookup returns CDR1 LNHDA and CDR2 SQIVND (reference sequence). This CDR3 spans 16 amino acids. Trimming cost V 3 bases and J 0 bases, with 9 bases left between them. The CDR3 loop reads CASSMQGGSGANVLTF. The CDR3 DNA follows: TGTGCCAGTAGTATGCAGGGGGGCTCTGGGGCCAACGTCCTGACTTTC.

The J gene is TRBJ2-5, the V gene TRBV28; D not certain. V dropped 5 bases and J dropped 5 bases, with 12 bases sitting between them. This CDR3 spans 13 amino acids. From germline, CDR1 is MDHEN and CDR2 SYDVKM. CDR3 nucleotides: TGTGCCAGCAGTCCTAACGTCGGGGAGACCCAGTACTTC. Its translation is CASSPNVGETQYF.

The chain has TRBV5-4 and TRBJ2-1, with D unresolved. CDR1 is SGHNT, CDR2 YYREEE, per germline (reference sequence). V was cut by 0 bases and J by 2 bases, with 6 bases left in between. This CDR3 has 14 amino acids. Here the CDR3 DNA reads TGTGCCAGCAGCTTGGGTGCAGCCTACAATGAGCAGTTCTTC. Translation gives CASSLGAAYNEQFF.

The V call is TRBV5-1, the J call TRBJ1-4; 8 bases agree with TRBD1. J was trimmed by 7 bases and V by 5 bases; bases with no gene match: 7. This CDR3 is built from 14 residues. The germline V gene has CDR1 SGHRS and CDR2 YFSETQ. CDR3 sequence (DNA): TGCGCCAGCAGAATTGGACAGGGATCTGAAAAACTGTTTTTT. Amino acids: CASRIGQGSEKLFF.

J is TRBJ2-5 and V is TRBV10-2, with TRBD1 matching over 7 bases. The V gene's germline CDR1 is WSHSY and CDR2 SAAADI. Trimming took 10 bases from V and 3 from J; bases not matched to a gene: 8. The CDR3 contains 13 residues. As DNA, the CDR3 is TGCGCCAACGGGACAGAGGAGAAAGAGACCCAGTACTTC. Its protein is CANGTEEKETQYF.

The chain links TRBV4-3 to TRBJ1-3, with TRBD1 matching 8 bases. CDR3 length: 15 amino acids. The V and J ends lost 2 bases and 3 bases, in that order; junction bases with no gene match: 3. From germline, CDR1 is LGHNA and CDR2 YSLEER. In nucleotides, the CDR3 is TGCGCCAGCAGCCAACAGGGGGCTTTTGGAAACACCATATATTTT. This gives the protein CASSQQGAFGNTIYF.

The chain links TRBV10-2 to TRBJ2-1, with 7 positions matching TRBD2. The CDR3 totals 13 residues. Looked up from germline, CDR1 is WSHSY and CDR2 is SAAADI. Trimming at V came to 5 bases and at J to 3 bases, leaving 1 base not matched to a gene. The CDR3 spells CASSTSVYNEQFF. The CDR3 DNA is TGCGCCAGCAGTACTAGCGTCTACAATGAGCAGTTCTTC.

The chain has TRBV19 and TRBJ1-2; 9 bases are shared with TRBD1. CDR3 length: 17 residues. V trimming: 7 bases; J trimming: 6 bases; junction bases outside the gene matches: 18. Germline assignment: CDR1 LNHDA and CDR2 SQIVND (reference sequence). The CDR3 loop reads CASTSISGDRAFNGYTF. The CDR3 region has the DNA TGTGCCAGTACCTCCATAAGTGGGGACAGGGCCTTCAATGGCTACACCTTC.

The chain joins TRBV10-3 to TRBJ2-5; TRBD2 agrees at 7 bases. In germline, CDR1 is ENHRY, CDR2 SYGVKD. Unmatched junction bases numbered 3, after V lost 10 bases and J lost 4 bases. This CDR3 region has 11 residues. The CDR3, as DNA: TGTGCCACCGGACTAGTAGAGACCCAGTACTTC. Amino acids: CATGLVETQYF.

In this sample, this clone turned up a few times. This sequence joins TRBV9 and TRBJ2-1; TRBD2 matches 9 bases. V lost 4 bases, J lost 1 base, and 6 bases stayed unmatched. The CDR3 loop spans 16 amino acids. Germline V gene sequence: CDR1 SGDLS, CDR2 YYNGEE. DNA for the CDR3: TGTGCCAGCAGCCCCGTTACTAGCGGGTCCTACAATGAGCAGTTCTTC. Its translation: CASSPVTSGSYNEQFF.